The next 24 T cell receptor beta chains were all read from a single sample in a study of cytomegalovirus exposure and HLA in healthy donors. In the PCR, 60 Vbeta and 13 Jbeta primers were used. Repertoires were generated with immunoSEQ multiplex PCR, while TCRdb's copy carries only in-frame clones and drops some. The table lists roughly 99,000 clones, roughly 79% of them singletons. The sample comprised PBMCs. Every receptor here comes from a woman between 35 and 50 years old in good health and CMV-seronegative.

The chain employs TRBV6-5 and TRBJ1-1, with 7 bases lining up with TRBD1. The length of the CDR3 is 15 residues. Trimming at V came to 0 bases and at J to 4 bases, leaving 5 bases not matched to a gene. Per the germline V gene, CDR1 is MNHEY and CDR2 is SVGAGI. CDR3 residues: CASSYSTGLGTEAFF. In DNA form, the CDR3 reads TGTGCCAGCAGTTACTCGACAGGGTTGGGCACTGAAGCTTTCTTT.

The chain couples TRBV5-1 to TRBJ1-6, with 11 bases aligning to TRBD1. The trim removed 4 bases at V and 8 bases at J, leaving 2 bases unmatched. This CDR3 contains 14 residues. Per the germline V gene, CDR1 is SGHRS and CDR2 is YFSETQ. CDR3 sequence (DNA): TGCGCCAGCAGCGGGGGACAGGGGGATTCACCCCTCCACTTT. Translation: CASSGGQGDSPLHF.

The rearrangement links TRBV19 to TRBJ1-2, with 8 bases lining up with TRBD1. Germline values: CDR1 LNHDA, CDR2 SQIVND (reference sequence). J gave up 7 bases and V 4 bases, and 14 bases lay outside the gene matches. The CDR3 length is 16 residues. The CDR3 nucleotides are TGTGCCAGTAGTACCCGGACGACAGGGGAAGTCCGTGGCTACACCTTC. Its protein product is CASSTRTTGEVRGYTF. Full variable domain (remainder filled in from reference TRBV19 and TRBJ1-2): DGGITQSPKYLFRKEGQNVTLSCEQNLNHDAMYWYRQDPGQGLRLIYYSQIVNDFQKGDIAEGYSVSREKKESFPLTVTSAQKNPTAFYLCASSTRTTGEVRGYTFGSGTRLTVV.

V usage is TRBV29-1 and J usage is TRBJ1-1, with D maybe TRBD1 (6 bases). The CDR3 has 13 residues. V lost 4 bases and J lost 0, with 9 bases in between. Germline CDR1 and CDR2: SQVTM and ANQGSEA. The CDR3 loop reads CSVVRDMNTEAFF. The CDR3 DNA follows: TGCAGCGTTGTTAGGGACATGAACACTGAAGCTTTCTTT.

V usage is TRBV5-1 and J usage is TRBJ2-3, with D maybe TRBD2 (5 bases). Germline assignment: CDR1 SGHRS and CDR2 YFSETQ. The V gene lost 2 bases and the J gene lost 3 bases, with 10 bases spanning the gap. The CDR3 contains 14 residues. CDR3 loop: CASSLPDLTDTQYF. For the CDR3, the DNA is TGCGCCAGCAGCTTACCGGACTTGACAGATACGCAGTATTTT.

This rearrangement joins TRBV5-6 to TRBJ1-1; D is possibly TRBD1 (5 bases). Germline-derived CDR1 and CDR2 are SGHDT and YYEEEE. This CDR3 is 16 amino acids long. Trimming took off 1 base at V and 4 bases at J, with 17 bases between the two ends. The CDR3 here is CASSLWGAMVPTEAFF. The CDR3 bases are TGTGCCAGCAGCTTGTGGGGCGCCATGGTTCCCACTGAAGCTTTCTTT.

DNA of the CDR3: TGTGCCTGGACCGTGGACAGAAATCAGCCCCAGCATTTT. This sequence encodes CAWTVDRNQPQHF. The chain combines TRBV30 with TRBJ1-5; the D gene is possibly TRBD1 (6 bases). The CDR3 runs to 13 residues. The germline V gene has CDR1 GTSNPN and CDR2 SVGIG (reference sequence). Trimming removed 4 bases at V and 4 bases at J, with 11 bases between.

The chain carries TRBV28 and TRBJ2-4, with 8 positions matching TRBD1. The V gene's germline CDR1 is MDHEN and CDR2 SYDVKM. J was trimmed by 9 bases and V by 3 bases; bases with no gene match: 4. The CDR3 is 13 amino acids. The CDR3 here is CASSLTGDGIQYF. CDR3 in DNA: TGTGCCAGCAGTTTGACAGGGGATGGCATTCAGTACTTC. Combining the CDR3 with reference TRBV28 and TRBJ2-4 gives the whole variable domain DVKVTQSSRYLVKRTGEKVFLECVQDMDHENMFWYRQDPGLGLRLIYFSYDVKMKEKGDIPEGYSVSREKKERFSLILESASTNQTSMYLCASSLTGDGIQYFGAGTRLSVL.

The V gene is TRBV19, the J gene TRBJ1-1; weak D call: TRBD1 (6 bases). The CDR3 runs to 11 residues. CDR1 and CDR2 (germline): LNHDA, SQIVND (reference sequence). Trimming left V 9 bases short and J 10 bases short, with 15 bases between. CDR3 nucleotides: TGTGCCAGCGAAGGGGGTCTGGGAGCTTTCTTT. It is translated as CASEGGLGAFF.

This chain joins TRBV5-8 and TRBJ2-4; 10 positions agree with TRBD1. Trimming cost V 1 base and J 1 base; bases outside gene matches: 2. Germline V lookup: CDR1 SGHTS, CDR2 YDEGEE. The CDR3 is 16 residues long. CDR3 bases: TGTGCCAGCAGCTTGTTGGACAGGGGGGCCAAAAACATTCAGTACTTC. It codes for CASSLLDRGAKNIQYF. Drawing the rest from reference TRBV5-8 and TRBJ2-4, the complete variable domain is EAGVTQSPTHLIKTRGQQATLRCSPISGHTSVYWYQQALGLGLQFLLWYDEGEERNRGNFPPRFSGRQFPNYSSELNVNALELEDSALYLCASSLLDRGAKNIQYFGAGTRLSVL.

The J gene is TRBJ2-5, the V gene TRBV2; TRBD2 matches 8 bases. V gave up 6 bases and J gave up 2 bases; unmatched junction bases: 8. This CDR3 comprises 15 residues. Per germline, CDR1 SNHLY and CDR2 FYNNEI. This chain's CDR3 is CASRLTSAPQETQYF. The CDR3 bases are TGTGCCAGCAGACTGACTAGCGCCCCTCAAGAGACCCAGTACTTC.

The chain links TRBV4-2 to TRBJ2-1; 11 nucleotides line up with TRBD2. Losses at the gene ends were 3 bases for V and 2 bases for J; bases not matched to a gene: 3. The CDR3 is 16 residues long. Germline CDR1 reads LGHNA; CDR2 reads YNFKEQ. CDR3 coding DNA: TGTGCCAGCAGCCAGGGGACTAGCGGACCCTACAATGAGCAGTTCTTC. This translates into CASSQGTSGPYNEQFF.

This chain connects TRBV18 to TRBJ1-5; 10 bases line up with TRBD1. J lost 0 bases, V lost 3 bases, and 11 bases had no gene match. This CDR3 has 19 amino acids. The germline V gene has CDR1 KGHSH and CDR2 LQKENI. The chain's CDR3 is CASSPDGTGVMYSNQPQHF. The CDR3 coding sequence is TGTGCCAGCTCACCGGACGGGACAGGGGTAATGTATAGCAATCAGCCCCAGCATTTT.

This clone occurred a few times. The rearrangement uses TRBV4-3 and TRBJ2-1; the match to TRBD2 covers 9 bases. The V and J ends lost 0 bases and 5 bases, in that order; junction bases with no gene match: 11. In germline, CDR1 is LGHNA, CDR2 YSLEER. The CDR3 loop spans 18 amino acids. The CDR3, as DNA: TGCGCCAGCAGCCAAGATTGGATTGGGCGGGGGGGCAACAATGAGCAGTTCTTC. Its protein product is CASSQDWIGRGGNNEQFF.

The CDR3 sequence is CSVGDRGDTFPEAFF. Written as DNA, the CDR3 is TGCAGCGTTGGGGATCGGGGGGACACCTTCCCTGAAGCTTTCTTT. The genes are TRBV29-1 and TRBJ1-1, with D possibly TRBD1 on 6 matching bases. This CDR3 has 15 residues. The germline V gene has CDR1 SQVTM and CDR2 ANQGSEA. V was shortened by 4 bases and J by 6 bases, with 21 bases between the two germline ends.

The chain carries TRBV6-5 and TRBJ1-1, with a tentative D call TRBD1 (5 bases). The V and J ends lost 4 bases and 5 bases respectively, with 14 bases between them. Germline-derived CDR1 and CDR2 are MNHEY and SVGAGI. The CDR3 extends over 14 amino acids. CDR3 nucleotide sequence: TGTGCCAGCAGTTCGAGGGGAGGAGTGACTGAAGCTTTCTTT. Encoded protein: CASSSRGGVTEAFF.

The chain is built from TRBV29-1 and TRBJ1-6; D may be TRBD1 (6 bases). V dropped 6 bases and J dropped 10 bases, with 16 bases sitting between them. Germline CDR1 reads SQVTM; CDR2 reads ANQGSEA. The CDR3 consists of 13 residues. The CDR3 reads CSVGGQPGSPLHF. The CDR3 coding sequence is TGCAGCGTGGGGGGGCAGCCTGGGTCACCCCTCCACTTT.

The V and J genes are TRBV6-1 and TRBJ2-3; D may be TRBD1 (5 bases). The CDR3 runs 13 residues. Germline CDR1 reads MNHNS; CDR2 reads SASEGT. Trimming removed 2 bases from V and 5 bases from J, with 8 bases in between. CDR3 nucleotides: TGTGCCAGCAGTGAAAATAGGGGAGATACGCAGTATTTT. Translated: CASSENRGDTQYF.

This clone is a singleton in its sample. The rearrangement links TRBV5-5 to TRBJ2-3; tentative D call: TRBD1 (6 bases). Germline V gene data show CDR1 as SGHKS and CDR2 as YYEKEE (reference sequence). V lost 0 bases to trimming and J lost 2 bases, with 10 bases between them. CDR3 length: 15 amino acids. The CDR3 loop reads CASSLGQANTDTQYF. DNA of the CDR3: TGTGCCAGCAGCTTGGGACAGGCGAACACAGATACGCAGTATTTT.

This clone was counted between two and nine times. J is TRBJ2-7 and V is TRBV5-5, with 8 bases lining up with TRBD1. This CDR3 comprises 15 residues. V shed 0 bases, J shed 7 bases, and the junction held 9 bases outside the gene matches. Germline loops: CDR1 SGHKS, CDR2 YYEKEE (reference sequence). CDR3 residues: CASSLGWDRILEQYF. Written as DNA, the CDR3 is TGTGCCAGCAGCTTGGGGTGGGACAGGATCTTGGAGCAGTACTTC.

V is TRBV6-5 and J is TRBJ1-2; 7 bases map to TRBD1. The trim removed 6 bases at V and 8 bases at J, leaving 15 bases unmatched. CDR1 is MNHEY and CDR2 is SVGAGI in the germline V gene. The CDR3 totals 15 residues. The CDR3 DNA sequence: TGTGCCAGCAGGGGCTTCGGGACAGATGGAGCAGGCTACACCTTC. This codes for CASRGFGTDGAGYTF.

The chain joins TRBV6-5 to TRBJ2-7; D is undetermined. The CDR3 consists of 12 residues. V dropped 0 bases and J dropped 4 bases, with 4 bases sitting between them. From germline, CDR1 is MNHEY and CDR2 SVGAGI. The CDR3 bases are TGTGCCAGCAGTTACTCGCGGTACGAGCAGTACTTC. Protein sequence: CASSYSRYEQYF.

The table lists this clone with a count of one. The J gene is TRBJ2-1, the V gene TRBV11-2; 13 bases line up with TRBD2. V was pared by 5 bases and J by 4 bases, with 5 bases of the junction left unmatched. The CDR3 has 16 amino acids. Germline V gene data show CDR1 as SGHAT and CDR2 as FQNNGV. The CDR3 protein is CASSRTSGGEYNEQFF. CDR3 coding DNA: TGTGCCAGCAGCAGGACTAGCGGGGGTGAATACAATGAGCAGTTCTTC. Combining the CDR3 with reference TRBV11-2 and TRBJ2-1 gives the whole variable domain EAGVAQSPRYKIIEKRQSVAFWCNPISGHATLYWYQQILGQGPKLLIQFQNNGVVDDSQLPKDRFSAERLKGVDSTLKIQPAKLEDSAVYLCASSRTSGGEYNEQFFGPGTRLTVL.

As for this clone: The conserved phenylalanine or tryptophan is not found at the CDR3 terminus, so this likely reflects a read error. No DNA is shown, since the ends of the CDR3 on it are uncertain; the CDR3 is the one TCRdb lists. The J gene is TRBJ1-3, the V gene TRBV21-1. TRBV21-1 is a recognized pseudogene. The CDR3 is 15 residues long, counting both termini. CDR3 loop: CASNPGEGPKGRRGH.